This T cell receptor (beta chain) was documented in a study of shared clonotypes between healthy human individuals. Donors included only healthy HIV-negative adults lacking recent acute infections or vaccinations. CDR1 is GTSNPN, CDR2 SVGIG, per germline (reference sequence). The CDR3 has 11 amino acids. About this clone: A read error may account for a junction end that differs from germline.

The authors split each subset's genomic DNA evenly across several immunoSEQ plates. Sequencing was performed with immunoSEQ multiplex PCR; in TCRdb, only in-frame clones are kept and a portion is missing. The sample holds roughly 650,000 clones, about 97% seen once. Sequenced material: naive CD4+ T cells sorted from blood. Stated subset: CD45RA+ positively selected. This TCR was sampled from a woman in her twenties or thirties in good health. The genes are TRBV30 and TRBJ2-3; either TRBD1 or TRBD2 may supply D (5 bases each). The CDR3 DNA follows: TGTGCCGGGAGAGGGGCAGATACGCAGTATTTT. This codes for CAGRGADTQYF.